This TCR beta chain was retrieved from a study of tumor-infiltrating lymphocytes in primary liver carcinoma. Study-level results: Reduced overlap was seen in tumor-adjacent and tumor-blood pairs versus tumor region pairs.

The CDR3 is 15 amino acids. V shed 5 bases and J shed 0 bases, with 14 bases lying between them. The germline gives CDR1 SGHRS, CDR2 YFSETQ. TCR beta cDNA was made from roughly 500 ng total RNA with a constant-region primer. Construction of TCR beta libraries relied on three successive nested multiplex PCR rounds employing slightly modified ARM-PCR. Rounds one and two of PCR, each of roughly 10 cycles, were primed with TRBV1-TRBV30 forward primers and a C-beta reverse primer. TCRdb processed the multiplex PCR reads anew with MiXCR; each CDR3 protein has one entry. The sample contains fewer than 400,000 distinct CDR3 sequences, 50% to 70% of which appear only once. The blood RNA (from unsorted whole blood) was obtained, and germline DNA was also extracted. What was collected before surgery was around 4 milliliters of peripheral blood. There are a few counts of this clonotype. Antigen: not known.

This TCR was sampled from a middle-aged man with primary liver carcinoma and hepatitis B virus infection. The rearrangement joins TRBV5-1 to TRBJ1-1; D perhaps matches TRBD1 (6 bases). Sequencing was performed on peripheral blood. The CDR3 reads CASRPAGAMNTEAFF. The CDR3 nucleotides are TGCGCCAGCAGACCCGCAGGGGCTATGAACACTGAAGCTTTCTTT.